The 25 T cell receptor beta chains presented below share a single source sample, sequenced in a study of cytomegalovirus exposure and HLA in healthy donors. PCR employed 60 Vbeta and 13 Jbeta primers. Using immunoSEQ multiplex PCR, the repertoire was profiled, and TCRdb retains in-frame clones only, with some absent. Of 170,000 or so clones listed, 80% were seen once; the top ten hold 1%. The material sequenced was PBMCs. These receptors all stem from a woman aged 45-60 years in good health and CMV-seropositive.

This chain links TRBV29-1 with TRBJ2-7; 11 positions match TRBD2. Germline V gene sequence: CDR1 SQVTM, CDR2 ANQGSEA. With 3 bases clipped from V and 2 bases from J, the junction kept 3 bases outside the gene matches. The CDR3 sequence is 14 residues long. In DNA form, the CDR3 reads TGCAGCGTTGAGACTAGCGGGATAGCCTACGAGCAGTACTTC. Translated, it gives CSVETSGIAYEQYF.

The CDR3 protein is CASSLDYGREQFF. CDR3 DNA: TGTGCCAGCAGCTTAGACTATGGAAGGGAGCAGTTCTTC. V usage is TRBV7-8 and J usage is TRBJ2-1, with D hard to call. V shed 1 base and J shed 10 bases, with 11 bases lying between them. The germline V gene encodes CDR1 SGHVS and CDR2 FQNEAQ. CDR3 length: 13 amino acids.

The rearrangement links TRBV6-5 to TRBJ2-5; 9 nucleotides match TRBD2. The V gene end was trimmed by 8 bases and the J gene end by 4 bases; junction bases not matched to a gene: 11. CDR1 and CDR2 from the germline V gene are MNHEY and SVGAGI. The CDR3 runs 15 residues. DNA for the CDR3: TGTGCCAGCTGGGATAGCGGGAGTCTGGGAGAGACCCAGTACTTC. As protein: CASWDSGSLGETQYF.

CDR3 residues: CASSLVSGYQETQYF. The CDR3 DNA reads as TGCGCCAGCAGCTTGGTTAGCGGGTACCAAGAGACCCAGTACTTC. J is TRBJ2-5 and V is TRBV5-1; 7 bases line up with TRBD2. The V segment lost 0 bases and the J segment 0 bases; nucleotides outside the gene matches: 2. Per germline, CDR1 SGHRS and CDR2 YFSETQ. The CDR3 totals 15 residues.

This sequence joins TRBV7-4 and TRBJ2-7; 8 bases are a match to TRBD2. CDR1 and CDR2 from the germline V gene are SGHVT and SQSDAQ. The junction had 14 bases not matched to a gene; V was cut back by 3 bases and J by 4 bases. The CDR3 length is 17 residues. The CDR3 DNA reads TGTGCCAGCAGCTTGAATCAAAGCGGGGGCTCCAAGTACGAGCAGTACTTC. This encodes CASSLNQSGGSKYEQYF.

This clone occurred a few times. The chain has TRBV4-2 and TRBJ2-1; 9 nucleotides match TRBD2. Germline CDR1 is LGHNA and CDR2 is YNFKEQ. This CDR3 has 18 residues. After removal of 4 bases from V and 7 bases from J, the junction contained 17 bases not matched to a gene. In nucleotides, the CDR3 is TGTGCCAGCAGCCGGACATCGTCGGCTAGCGGGATGGTGAATGAGCAGTTCTTC. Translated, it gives CASSRTSSASGMVNEQFF.

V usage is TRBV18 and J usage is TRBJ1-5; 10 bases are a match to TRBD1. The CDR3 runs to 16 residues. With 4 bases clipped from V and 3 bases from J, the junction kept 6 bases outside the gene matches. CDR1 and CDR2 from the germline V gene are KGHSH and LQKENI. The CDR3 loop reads CASSRWDRGSNQPQHF. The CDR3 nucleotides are TGTGCCAGCTCACGTTGGGACAGGGGCTCCAATCAGCCCCAGCATTTT.

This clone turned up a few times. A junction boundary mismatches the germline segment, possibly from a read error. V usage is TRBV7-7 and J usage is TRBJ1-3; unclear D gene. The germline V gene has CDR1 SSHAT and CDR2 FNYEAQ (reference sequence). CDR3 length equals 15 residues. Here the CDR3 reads CASSSHPGSGNTIYF. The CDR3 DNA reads TGTGCTAGCAGCTCCCACCCAGGCTCTGGAAACACCATATATTTT.

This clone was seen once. CDR3 residues: CASSLDPGNEQFF. The CDR3 nucleotides read TGCGCCAGCAGCTTGGATCCCGGCAATGAGCAGTTCTTC. This chain uses TRBV5-1 with TRBJ2-1; D is unresolved. The germline V gene encodes CDR1 SGHRS and CDR2 YFSETQ. Trimming removed 0 bases at V and 6 bases at J, with 7 bases between. CDR3 length equals 13 residues. The variable domain in full, completed from reference TRBV5-1 and TRBJ2-1, reads KAGVTQTPRYLIKTRGQQVTLSCSPISGHRSVSWYQQTPGQGLQFLFEYFSETQRNKGNFPGRFSGRQFSNSRSEMNVSTLELGDSALYLCASSLDPGNEQFFGPGTRLTVL.

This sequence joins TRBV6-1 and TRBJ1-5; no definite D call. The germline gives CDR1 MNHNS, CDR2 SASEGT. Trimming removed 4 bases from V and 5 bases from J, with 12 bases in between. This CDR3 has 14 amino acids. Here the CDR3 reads CASSARTRDQPQHF. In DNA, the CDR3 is TGTGCCAGCAGTGCTAGGACGAGGGATCAGCCCCAGCATTTT.

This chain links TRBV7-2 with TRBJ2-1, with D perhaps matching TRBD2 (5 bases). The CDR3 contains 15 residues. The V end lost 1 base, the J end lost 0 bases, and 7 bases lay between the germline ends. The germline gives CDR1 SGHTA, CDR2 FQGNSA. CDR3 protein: CASSLEGSSYNEQFF. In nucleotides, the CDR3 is TGTGCCAGCAGCTTAGAAGGGAGCTCCTACAATGAGCAGTTCTTC.

The CDR3 region is CASSLSSPMNTEAFF. The DNA for the CDR3 is TGTGCCAGCAGTTTGAGTAGCCCTATGAACACTGAAGCTTTCTTT. The chain carries TRBV6-5 and TRBJ1-1; D uncertain. The V gene's germline CDR1 is MNHEY and CDR2 SVGAGI. CDR3 length: 15 amino acids. The V gene lost 4 bases and the J gene lost 0 bases, with 12 bases spanning the gap.

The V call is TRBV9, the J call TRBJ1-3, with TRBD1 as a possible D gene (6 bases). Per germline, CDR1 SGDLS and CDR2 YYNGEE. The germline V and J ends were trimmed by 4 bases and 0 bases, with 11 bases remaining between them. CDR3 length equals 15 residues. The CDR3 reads CASSLRGNSGNTIYF. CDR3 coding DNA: TGTGCCAGCAGCCTCAGGGGAAACTCTGGAAACACCATATATTTT.

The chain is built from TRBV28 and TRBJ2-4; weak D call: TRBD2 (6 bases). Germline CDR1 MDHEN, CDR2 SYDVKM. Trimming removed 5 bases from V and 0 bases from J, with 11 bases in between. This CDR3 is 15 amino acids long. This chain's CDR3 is CASSPLGLAKNIQYF. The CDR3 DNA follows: TGTGCCAGCAGTCCCTTGGGACTAGCCAAAAACATTCAGTACTTC.

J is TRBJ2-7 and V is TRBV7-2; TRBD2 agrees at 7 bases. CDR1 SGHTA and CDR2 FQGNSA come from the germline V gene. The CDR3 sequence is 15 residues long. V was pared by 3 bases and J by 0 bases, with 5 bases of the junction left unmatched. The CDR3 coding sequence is TGTGCCAGCAGCTTTAGTACTAGCGCCTCCTACGAGCAGTACTTC. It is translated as CASSFSTSASYEQYF. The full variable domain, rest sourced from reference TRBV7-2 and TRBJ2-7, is GAGVSQSPSNKVTEKGKDVELRCDPISGHTALYWYRQSLGQGLEFLIYFQGNSAPDKSGLPSDRFSAERTGGSVSTLTIQRTQQEDSAVYLCASSFSTSASYEQYFGPGTRLTVT.

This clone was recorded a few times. The CDR3 sequence: CASRGGAGTVALHF. The DNA of the CDR3 is TGTGCCAGCAGGGGTGGGGCAGGGACTGTGGCCCTCCACTTT. The chain uses TRBV28 and TRBJ1-6, with a weak D call TRBD1 (5 bases). Germline-derived CDR1 and CDR2 are MDHEN and SYDVKM. V dropped 6 bases and J dropped 14 bases, with 20 bases sitting between them. The CDR3 extends over 14 amino acids.

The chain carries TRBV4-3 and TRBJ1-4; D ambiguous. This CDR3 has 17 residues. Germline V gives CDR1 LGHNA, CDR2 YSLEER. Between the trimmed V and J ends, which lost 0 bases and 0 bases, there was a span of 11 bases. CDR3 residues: CASSQDGEVSTNEKLFF. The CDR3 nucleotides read TGCGCCAGCAGCCAAGATGGGGAGGTTTCAACTAATGAAAAACTGTTTTTT.

The CDR3: CASSFGYPGELFF. The CDR3 DNA follows: TGTGCCAGCAGCTTCGGGTACCCCGGGGAGCTGTTTTTT. The chain joins TRBV5-6 to TRBJ2-2; D unclear. Germline-derived CDR1 and CDR2 are SGHDT and YYEEEE. The CDR3 contains 13 residues. V was cut by 2 bases and J by 6 bases, with 8 bases left in between. Together with reference TRBV5-6 and TRBJ2-2, the CDR3 gives the full variable domain: DAGVTQSPTHLIKTRGQQVTLRCSPKSGHDTVSWYQQALGQGPQFIFQYYEEEERQRGNFPDRFSGHQFPNYSSELNVNALLLGDSALYLCASSFGYPGELFFGEGSRLTVL.

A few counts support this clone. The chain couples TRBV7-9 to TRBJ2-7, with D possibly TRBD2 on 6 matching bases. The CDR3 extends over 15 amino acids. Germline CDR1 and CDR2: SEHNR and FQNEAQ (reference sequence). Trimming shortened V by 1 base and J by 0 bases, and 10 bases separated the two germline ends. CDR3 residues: CASSLGGDDSYEQYF. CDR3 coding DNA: TGTGCCAGCAGCTTAGGGGGGGACGACTCCTACGAGCAGTACTTC.

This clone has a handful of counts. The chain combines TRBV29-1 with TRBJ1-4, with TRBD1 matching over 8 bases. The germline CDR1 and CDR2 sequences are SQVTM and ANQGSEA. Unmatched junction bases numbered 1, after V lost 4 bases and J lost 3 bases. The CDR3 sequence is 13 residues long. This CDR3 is CSVGTGPNEKLFF. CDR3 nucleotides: TGCAGCGTTGGGACAGGGCCTAATGAAAAACTGTTTTTT.

CDR3 sequence reads: CASSSQIGANVLTF. The CDR3 region has the DNA TGTGCCAGCAGCTCACAGATCGGGGCCAACGTCCTGACTTTC. The chain uses TRBV9 and TRBJ2-6; D not resolved. The CDR3 has 14 residues. From germline, CDR1 is SGDLS and CDR2 YYNGEE. Trimming removed 4 bases at V and 4 bases at J, with 9 bases between.

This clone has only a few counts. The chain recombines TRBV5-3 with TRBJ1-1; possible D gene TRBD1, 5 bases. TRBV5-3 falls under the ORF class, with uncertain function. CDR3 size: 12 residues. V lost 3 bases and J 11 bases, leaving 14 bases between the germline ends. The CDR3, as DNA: TGTGCCAGAAGCTGGGTCGGGAGGGGTGCTTTCTTT. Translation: CARSWVGRGAFF.

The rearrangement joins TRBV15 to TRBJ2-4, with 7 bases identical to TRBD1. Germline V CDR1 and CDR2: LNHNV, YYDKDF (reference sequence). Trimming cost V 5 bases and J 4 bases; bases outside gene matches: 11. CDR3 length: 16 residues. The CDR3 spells CATSGRRGPKKNIQYF. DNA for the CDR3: TGTGCCACCAGCGGAAGAAGGGGGCCCAAAAAAAACATTCAGTACTTC.

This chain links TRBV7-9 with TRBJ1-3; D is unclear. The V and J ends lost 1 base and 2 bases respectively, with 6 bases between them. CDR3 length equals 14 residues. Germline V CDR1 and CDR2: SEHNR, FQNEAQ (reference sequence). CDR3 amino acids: CASSLVQAGNTIYF. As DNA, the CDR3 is TGTGCCAGCAGCTTAGTGCAGGCTGGAAACACCATATATTTT.

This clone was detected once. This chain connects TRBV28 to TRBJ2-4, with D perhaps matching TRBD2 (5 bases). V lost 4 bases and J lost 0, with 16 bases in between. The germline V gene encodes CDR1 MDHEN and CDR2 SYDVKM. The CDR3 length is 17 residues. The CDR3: CASSSGIFKLAKNIQYF. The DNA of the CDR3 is TGTGCCAGCAGTTCCGGGATCTTCAAGCTAGCCAAAAACATTCAGTACTTC.